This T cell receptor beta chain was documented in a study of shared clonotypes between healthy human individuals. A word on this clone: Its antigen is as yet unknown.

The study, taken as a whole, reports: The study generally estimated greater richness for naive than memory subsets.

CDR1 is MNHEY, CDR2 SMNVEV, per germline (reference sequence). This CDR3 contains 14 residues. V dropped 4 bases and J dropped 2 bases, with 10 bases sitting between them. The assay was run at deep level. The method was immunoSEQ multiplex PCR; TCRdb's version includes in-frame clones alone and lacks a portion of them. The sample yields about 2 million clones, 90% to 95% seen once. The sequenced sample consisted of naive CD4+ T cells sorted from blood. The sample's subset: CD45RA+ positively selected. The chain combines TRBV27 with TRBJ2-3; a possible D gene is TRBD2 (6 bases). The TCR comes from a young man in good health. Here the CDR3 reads CASSYERATDTQYF. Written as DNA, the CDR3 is TGTGCCAGCAGTTACGAGCGGGCCACAGATACGCAGTATTTT.